These 14 T cell receptor beta chains were all obtained from the same sample, sequenced in a study of blood T cell repertoires in COVID-19. Method: immunoSEQ multiplex PCR; TCRdb's copy keeps in-frame clones and lacks some. The table has roughly 120,000 clones, over 70% seen once; the top ten hold around 1.5%. Sequenced input: peripheral blood. Every receptor here comes from a man aged 50 to 60 with acute or convalescent COVID-19.

J is TRBJ2-7 and V is TRBV19, with 8 bases fitting TRBD1. In germline, CDR1 is LNHDA, CDR2 SQIVND (reference sequence). V lost 5 bases, J lost 4 bases, and 7 bases stayed unmatched. This CDR3 contains 14 residues. The CDR3 DNA is TGTGCCAGTAGTGATTCGGGACAGGTATACGAGCAGTACTTC. This sequence encodes CASSDSGQVYEQYF.

The rearrangement joins TRBV18 to TRBJ2-7; D is perhaps TRBD2 (6 bases). The ends were cut back, 6 bases at V and 0 bases at J, with 9 bases in the middle. This CDR3 region has 13 residues. The germline V gene encodes CDR1 KGHSH and CDR2 LQKENI. CDR3 nucleotides: TGTGCCAGCTCGGAGGGTATCTCCTACGAGCAGTACTTC. It translates to CASSEGISYEQYF.

J is TRBJ2-3 and V is TRBV10-3, with a tentative D call TRBD1 (5 bases). The V gene's germline CDR1 is ENHRY and CDR2 SYGVKD. V lost 2 bases, J lost 6 bases, and 15 bases lay in between. This CDR3 is 15 amino acids long. The CDR3 spells CAISEAAGGADTQYF. The CDR3 region has the DNA TGTGCCATCAGTGAGGCGGCCGGTGGGGCCGATACGCAGTATTTT.

This chain's CDR3 is CASSIRTGGYGYTF. CDR3 nucleotide sequence: TGTGCCAGTAGTATTCGAACAGGGGGCTATGGCTACACCTTC. The V gene is TRBV19, the J gene TRBJ1-2; 8 bases map to TRBD1. The CDR3 is 14 residues long. The germline V gene has CDR1 LNHDA and CDR2 SQIVND (reference sequence). Trimming cost V 3 bases and J 4 bases; bases outside gene matches: 4.

V is TRBV4-1 and J is TRBJ2-2; a weak D match, TRBD1 (6 bases). V shed 2 bases and J shed 2 bases, with 12 bases lying between them. The germline CDR1 and CDR2 sequences are MGHRA and YSYEKL. This CDR3 has 16 amino acids. The DNA of the CDR3 is TGCGCCAGCAGCCAAACCCCGGGACAAAACACCGGGGAGCTGTTTTTT. It encodes CASSQTPGQNTGELFF.

The chain employs TRBV6-6 and TRBJ2-7; D is ambiguous. CDR3 size: 13 residues. Germline values: CDR1 MNHNY, CDR2 SVGAGI (reference sequence). Trimming took off 0 bases at V and 3 bases at J, with 6 bases between the two ends. The CDR3, as DNA: TGTGCCAGCAGTTACTCGAACAGCTACGAGCAGTACGTC. Translating gives CASSYSNSYEQYV.

This clone showed up just once. The V call is TRBV28, the J call TRBJ1-4; TRBD1 might be the D (5 bases). V was shortened by 3 bases and J by 7 bases, with 12 bases between the two germline ends. Germline V gene lookup returns CDR1 MDHEN and CDR2 SYDVKM. There are 14 residues in the CDR3. For the CDR3, the DNA is TGTGCCAGCAGTTTCGGAGGGGTAGGTGAAAAACTGTTTTTT. Amino acid sequence: CASSFGGVGEKLFF.

In regard to this clone: Relative to the germline gene, one junction end is altered; a read error may explain this. The chain uses TRBV7-2 and TRBJ2-2, with TRBD1 matching over 7 bases. Germline-derived CDR1 and CDR2 are SGHTA and FQGNSA. The CDR3 is 14 amino acids. The chain's CDR3 is CASSLQGNAGELFF. The CDR3 DNA follows: TGTGCCAGCAGCCTACAGGGGAACGCCGGGGAGCTGTTTTTT.

This chain links TRBV7-3 with TRBJ1-1; D gene ambiguous. Germline loops: CDR1 SGHTA, CDR2 FQGTGA. Trimming removed 5 bases from V and 3 bases from J, with 16 bases in between. CDR3 size: 15 residues. The CDR3 reads CASSPQQRRDTEAFF. CDR3 coding DNA: TGTGCCAGCAGCCCACAACAGAGGAGGGACACTGAAGCTTTCTTT.

The chain joins TRBV7-8 to TRBJ2-6; 8 bases line up with TRBD1. V was pared by 5 bases and J by 4 bases, with 4 bases of the junction left unmatched. The germline CDR1 and CDR2 sequences are SGHVS and FQNEAQ. The CDR3 runs to 15 residues. In DNA, the CDR3 is TGTGCCAGCAGCCGCAGGGGGCAAGGGGCCAACGTCCTGACTTTC. Translated: CASSRRGQGANVLTF.

The chain is built from TRBV5-1 and TRBJ2-1, with TRBD1 matching 8 bases. V trimming: 5 bases; J trimming: 8 bases; junction bases outside the gene matches: 9. The CDR3 has 14 amino acids. CDR1 is SGHRS, CDR2 YFSETQ, per germline. The CDR3 region is CASRKGQGQDEQFF. Here the CDR3 DNA reads TGCGCCAGCAGAAAAGGACAGGGCCAAGATGAGCAGTTCTTC.

The CDR3 sequence is CASSPRAGVSSYEQYF. The DNA of the CDR3 is TGTGCCAGCTCACCGAGAGCGGGGGTAAGCTCCTACGAGCAGTACTTC. The genes are TRBV18 and TRBJ2-7; the match to TRBD2 covers 8 bases. Germline V gene data show CDR1 as KGHSH and CDR2 as LQKENI. The CDR3 contains 16 residues. With V trimmed by 3 bases and J by 0 bases, 7 bases remained unmatched.

The chain has TRBV4-1 and TRBJ2-2, with TRBD1 identical over 7 bases. V lost 3 bases to trimming and J lost 1 base; unmatched junction nucleotides: 8. The CDR3 spans 17 residues. The germline CDR1 and CDR2 sequences are MGHRA and YSYEKL. DNA of the CDR3: TGCGCCAGCAGCCACGAAAACAGGGGTAGGAACACCGGGGAGCTGTTTTTT. As protein: CASSHENRGRNTGELFF.

The V and J genes are TRBV5-6 and TRBJ1-2; maybe TRBD1 (6 bases). The V end lost 2 bases, the J end lost 7 bases, and 15 bases lay between the germline ends. Germline CDR1 is SGHDT and CDR2 is YYEEEE. CDR3 length: 14 residues. The DNA of the CDR3 is TGTGCCAGCAGCTTAAGCCCAGGGGCGGGTGGCTACACCTTC. Translated: CASSLSPGAGGYTF.